Below are 11 T cell receptor beta chains sequenced from a single sample in a study of OX40 agonist ivuxolimab in advanced cancers. This table comes from immunoSEQ multiplex PCR, and its TCRdb copy is limited to in-frame clones, with some not included. Of about 68,000 clones listed, 83% are singletons. The sequenced sample was CD4+ or CD8+ T cells sorted from blood, obtained in a trial of the OX40 agonist ivuxolimab. The receptor set was obtained from an adult with an advanced solid tumor such as melanoma, head and neck, liver or kidney cancer.

This clone showed up just a few times. V is TRBV6-5 and J is TRBJ2-2, with D unclear. The V end was cut by 0 bases, the J end by 1 base, with 9 bases between. The germline gives CDR1 MNHEY, CDR2 SVGAGI. There are 16 residues in the CDR3. The CDR3 coding sequence is TGTGCCAGCAGTTACTCGCCTCAGATGAACACCGGGGAGCTGTTTTTT. Protein product: CASSYSPQMNTGELFF.

The gene calls are TRBV6-1 and TRBJ2-7; the D gene is possibly TRBD1 (6 bases). Germline CDR1 is MNHNS and CDR2 is SASEGT. V was cut by 5 bases and J by 5 bases, with 16 bases left in between. CDR3 length equals 14 residues. In nucleotides, the CDR3 is TGTGCCAGCAGTCCAGGGGTTTATAGGGACGAGCAGTACTTC. It encodes CASSPGVYRDEQYF.

V is TRBV5-1 and J is TRBJ1-1; TRBD1 matches at 8 bases. The CDR3 is 15 amino acids. The germline CDR1 and CDR2 sequences are SGHRS and YFSETQ. V dropped 3 bases and J dropped 1; count of bases not matched to a gene: 5. CDR3 DNA sequence: TGCGCCAGCAGCTCCGCCGGGACAGGGAACACTGAAGCTTTCTTT. Its protein product is CASSSAGTGNTEAFF. The whole variable domain, remainder taken from reference TRBV5-1 and TRBJ1-1, is KAGVTQTPRYLIKTRGQQVTLSCSPISGHRSVSWYQQTPGQGLQFLFEYFSETQRNKGNFPGRFSGRQFSNSRSEMNVSTLELGDSALYLCASSSAGTGNTEAFFGQGTRLTVV.

By sample share, this clone is medium-sized. V and J are TRBV6-5 and TRBJ2-7, with 8 bases matching TRBD1. With 4 bases clipped from V and 4 bases from J, the junction kept 9 bases outside the gene matches. CDR3 length equals 15 residues. Germline V gene sequence: CDR1 MNHEY, CDR2 SVGAGI. CDR3 sequence: CASSSTGTGQYEQYF. The DNA of the CDR3 is TGTGCCAGCAGTTCAACCGGGACAGGTCAATACGAGCAGTACTTC.

The rearrangement uses TRBV4-1 and TRBJ1-1, with D tentatively TRBD1 (5 bases). The V gene lost 3 bases and the J gene lost 6 bases, with 20 bases spanning the gap. CDR1 is MGHRA, CDR2 YSYEKL, per germline. The CDR3 sequence is 16 residues long. CDR3 nucleotide sequence: TGCGCCAGCAGCCAGGCACCCTTTATCGGGGCAGCTGAAGCTTTCTTT. It yields the protein CASSQAPFIGAAEAFF.

The rearrangement uses TRBV2 and TRBJ1-4; possibly TRBD1 for D (6 bases). The CDR3 has 14 residues. The V end lost 6 bases, the J end lost 7 bases, and 15 bases lay between the germline ends. From germline, CDR1 is SNHLY and CDR2 FYNNEI. CDR3 loop: CASSGQPNLEKLFF. In DNA form, the CDR3 reads TGTGCCAGCAGCGGACAGCCCAACCTTGAAAAACTGTTTTTT.

The chain carries TRBV6-1 and TRBJ1-4; a possible D gene is TRBD1 (6 bases). Germline loops: CDR1 MNHNS, CDR2 SASEGT. The CDR3 sequence is 15 residues long. V was pared by 2 bases and J by 3 bases, with 10 bases between. CDR3 sequence reads: CASSELGAANEKLFF. CDR3 sequence (DNA): TGTGCCAGCAGTGAACTGGGGGCCGCTAATGAAAAACTGTTTTTT.

This CDR3 is CASPPAPGQGMNTEAFF. The CDR3 DNA reads as TGTGCCAGTCCTCCTGCGCCGGGACAGGGCATGAACACTGAAGCTTTCTTT. The chain uses TRBV19 and TRBJ1-1; TRBD1 matches 9 bases. V gave up 8 bases and J gave up 0 bases; unmatched junction bases: 13. Germline-derived CDR1 and CDR2 are LNHDA and SQIVND (reference sequence). This CDR3 spans 17 amino acids.

The gene calls are TRBV11-2 and TRBJ1-5; tentatively, D is TRBD1 (5 bases). This CDR3 has 16 amino acids. Trimming stripped 5 bases from V and 4 bases from J, with 18 bases between. CDR1 and CDR2 (germline): SGHAT, FQNNGV. This CDR3 reads CASSVSGAQVNQPQHF. Here the CDR3 DNA reads TGTGCCAGCAGCGTCTCCGGGGCACAGGTTAATCAGCCCCAGCATTTT.

The chain has TRBV7-8 and TRBJ2-3; D gene ambiguous. V was clipped by 1 base and J by 2 bases, with 7 bases between them. The CDR3 covers 14 residues. In germline, CDR1 is SGHVS, CDR2 FQNEAQ. CDR3 in amino acids: CASSLVFITDTQYF. CDR3 DNA: TGTGCCAGCAGCTTAGTTTTCATCACAGATACGCAGTATTTT. Full variable domain (rest looked up from reference TRBV7-8 and TRBJ2-3): GAGVSQSPRYKVAKRGQDVALRCDPISGHVSLFWYQQALGQGPEFLTYFQNEAQLDKSGLPSDRFFAERPEGSVSTLKIQRTQQEDSAVYLCASSLVFITDTQYFGPGTRLTVL.

The CDR3 nucleotides read TGTGCCAGCAGCTCCCGCCACCAGACCGGGGAGCTGTTTTTT. Translating gives CASSSRHQTGELFF. The rearrangement links TRBV7-6 to TRBJ2-2; D gene ambiguous. Deletions cut 4 bases from V and 5 bases from J, with 11 bases between. The CDR3 is 14 amino acids. Germline V lookup: CDR1 SGHVS, CDR2 FNYEAQ.